This T cell receptor (beta chain) was sequenced in a study of blood T cell repertoires in COVID-19. As for the study in general: The samples span acute and convalescent COVID-19 from the United States, Italy and Spain. From T cells, B-cell-depleted T cells, or PBMCs came the material, which was cDNA or gDNA.

Under the authors' procedure: It was from reference gene primer amplification that nucleated cell counts were estimated. The table came from immunoSEQ multiplex PCR; TCRdb's copy has only in-frame clones and leaves some out. That table gives V, J and clone size, and the DNA gave D and trimming. The sample lists about 50,000 clones, 70% to 85% occurring once. The germline gives CDR1 LNHDA, CDR2 SQIVND (reference sequence). V was pared by 7 bases and J by 0 bases, with 0 bases of the junction left unmatched. The CDR3 has 13 amino acids. The clonotype comes from a human donor in a cohort sampled during active COVID-19. The specimen was peripheral blood. The V and J genes are TRBV19 and TRBJ2-4, with 7 positions matching TRBD1. The CDR3 coding sequence is TGTGCCAGTACAGGGGGAGCCAAAAACATTCAGTACTTC. Translation gives CASTGGAKNIQYF.